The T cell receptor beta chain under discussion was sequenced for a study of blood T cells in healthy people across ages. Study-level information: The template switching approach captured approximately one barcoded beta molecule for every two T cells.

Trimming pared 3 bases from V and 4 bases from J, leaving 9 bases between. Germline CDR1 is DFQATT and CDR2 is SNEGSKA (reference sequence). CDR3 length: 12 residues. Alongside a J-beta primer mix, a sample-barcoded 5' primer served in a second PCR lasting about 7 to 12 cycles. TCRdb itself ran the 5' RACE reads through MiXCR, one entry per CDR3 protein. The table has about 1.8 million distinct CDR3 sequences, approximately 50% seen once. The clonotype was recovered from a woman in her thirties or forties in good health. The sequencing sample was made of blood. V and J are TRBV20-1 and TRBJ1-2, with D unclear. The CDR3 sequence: CSASTASYGYTF. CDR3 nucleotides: TGCAGTGCTAGTACAGCCTCCTATGGCTACACCTTC.